The TCR beta chain described here comes from a study of radiation and T cells in renal cell carcinoma. Time point of the sample: blood 4 weeks post-SBRT, at nephrectomy. Treatment described: 15 Gy SBRT to primary tumor, nephrectomy 4 weeks later. Nephrectomy followed 15 Gy stereotactic body radiation by 4 weeks. Serial blood draws occurred at baseline and 2 and 4 weeks post-SBRT. The tumor was a clear cell renal cell carcinoma. Repertoires were generated with immunoSEQ multiplex PCR, while TCRdb's copy carries only in-frame clones and drops some. The sample includes around 81,000 clones, around four fifths of them seen just once. CDR3 length: 16 amino acids. Germline assignment: CDR1 SGHKS and CDR2 YYEKEE (reference sequence). Trimming took 0 bases from V and 7 from J; bases not matched to a gene: 9.

This TCR came from a middle-aged man with renal cell carcinoma. This rearrangement joins TRBV5-5 to TRBJ2-2; TRBD2 agrees at 7 bases. This material consisted of blood, taken from a patient whose treatment included radiotherapy and nephrectomy. In DNA form, the CDR3 reads TGTGCCAGCAGCTTGGTTGTTGGACTAGTCTACGGGGAGCTGTTTTTT. Encoded protein: CASSLVVGLVYGELFF.